This T cell receptor (beta chain) was sequenced for a study of CD8 T cells in Susac syndrome. RNA was extracted with the RNeasy kit, and a quantity of roughly 0.5 to 1 ug was reverse transcribed using random hexamers. The amplification used immunoSEQ multiplex PCR on TCR beta CDR3; it spanned 54 Vbeta and 13 Jbeta. From the immunoSEQ multiplex PCR reads, TCRdb called clonotypes with MiXCR, one entry per CDR3 protein. The sample holds some 170,000 distinct CDR3 sequences, approximately 93% seen once. V was cut by 3 bases and J by 5 bases, with 14 bases left in between. CDR1 is SGHDT and CDR2 is YYEEEE in the germline V gene. The CDR3 contains 14 residues. CD8+ and CD4+ T cells from blood underwent TCR beta sequencing. The multiple sclerosis controls were treatment-naive patients affected by stable or active relapsing-remitting disease. The authors negatively isolated CD8+ and CD4+ T cells and FACS-enriched TEMRA cells.

Sequencing used CD4+ T cells from PBMCs. This rearrangement joins TRBV5-6 to TRBJ1-1; TRBD1 is a possible D gene (6 bases). This sequence was found in a human donor with multiple sclerosis. This chain's CDR3 is CASSYGYRETEAFF. For the CDR3, the DNA is TGTGCCAGCAGCTATGGATACAGGGAGACTGAAGCTTTCTTT.